This TCR beta chain derives from a study of T cell changes during pregnancy in multiple sclerosis. Assay used: immunoSEQ multiplex PCR; TCRdb lists only in-frame clones, some missing. This sample carries tens of thousands of clones, approximately 91% of them seen once, and the ten largest clones take approximately 2.5%. Germline V gene sequence: CDR1 GTSNPN, CDR2 SVGIG (reference sequence). Trimming removed 2 bases from V and 1 base from J, with 11 bases in between. The CDR3 sequence is 14 residues long. The chain is built from TRBV30 and TRBJ1-1; D is unresolved. This sequence was found in a female donor with multiple sclerosis, enrolled in a pregnancy study. Sequences were derived from peripheral blood, sampled in the first trimester of pregnancy. CDR3 nucleotide sequence: TGTGCCTGGAGTTCACGGTGGAGGAACACTGAAGCTTTCTTT. This encodes CAWSSRWRNTEAFF.